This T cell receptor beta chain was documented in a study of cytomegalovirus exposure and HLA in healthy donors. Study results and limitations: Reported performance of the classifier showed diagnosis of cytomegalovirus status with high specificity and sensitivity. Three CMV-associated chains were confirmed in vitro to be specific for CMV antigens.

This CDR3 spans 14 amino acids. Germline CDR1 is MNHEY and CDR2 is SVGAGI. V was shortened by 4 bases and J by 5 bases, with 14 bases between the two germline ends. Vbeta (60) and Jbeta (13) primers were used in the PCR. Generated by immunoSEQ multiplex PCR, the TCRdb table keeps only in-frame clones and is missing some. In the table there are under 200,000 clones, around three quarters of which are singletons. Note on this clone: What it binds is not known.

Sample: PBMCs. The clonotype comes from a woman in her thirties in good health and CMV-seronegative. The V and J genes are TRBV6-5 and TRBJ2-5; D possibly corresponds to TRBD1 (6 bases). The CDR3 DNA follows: TGTGCCAGCAGTTTCAACAGGGAAGGGGAGACCCAGTACTTC. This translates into CASSFNREGETQYF.